This TCR beta chain was profiled in a study of a mutant IDH1 vaccine in newly diagnosed glioma. The wider study: In weeks 1, 3, 5, 7, 11, 15, 19 and 23, patients were immunized, eight times in all. Following radiotherapy alone, or alongside temozolomide cycles, vaccination was started after an interval of 4-6 weeks.

CDR3 size: 15 residues. V was cut by 0 bases and J by 3 bases, with 12 bases left in between. Germline assignment: CDR1 SGHRS and CDR2 YFSETQ. Details on this clone: No antigen is known for it.

Noted time point: week 11, during vaccination. Topical imiquimod accompanied each vaccine dose, which consisted of 300 ug of mutant IDH1 20-mer peptide. TCRdb keeps only in-frame clones here, not all; method: immunoSEQ multiplex PCR. This sample has around 26,000 clones; roughly 70% occur once, and the top ten carry roughly 11%. Sequences were derived from peripheral blood mononuclear cells (PBMCs), sampled from a glioma patient whose treatment included an IDH1 peptide vaccine. This TCR derives from a man aged 18-30 years with glioma. Some clones in this sample may be carry-over from other donors' samples. The rearrangement uses TRBV5-1 and TRBJ1-1; TRBD1 is a possible D gene (5 bases). The CDR3 region has the DNA TGCGCCAGCAGCTTGGAAGGGGCCCGGGACACTGAAGCTTTCTTT. Translated, it gives CASSLEGARDTEAFF.